This T cell receptor (beta chain) was documented in a study of T-cell memory formation after mild COVID-19. Regarding this clonotype: Its antigen is currently unknown.

General observations from the study: Contracting CD4+ clones were located mainly in CM and EM, and CD8+ clones in EMRA. There were some responding clones in pre-infection memory, which suggested that cross-reactive memory had joined.

The CDR3 contains 13 residues. CDR1 and CDR2 (germline): LGHNA, YNFKEQ. Trimming removed 3 bases from V and 1 base from J, with 7 bases in between. TCRdb reanalysed the 5' RACE reads using MiXCR and keeps one entry per CDR3 protein. The table records about 430,000 distinct CDR3 sequences, roughly 26% of them present only once. Sequenced input: PBMCs or a T cell subset sorted from them (not recorded which). The origin of this receptor is an adult woman who had mild COVID-19 (a few samples of this study predate the infection). Cell type and time point are not known. The rearrangement uses TRBV4-2 and TRBJ2-7; D remains ambiguous. CDR3 in DNA: TGTGCCAGCAGCCAGGGTGGGTCCTACGAGCAGTACTTC. Translated: CASSQGGSYEQYF.